This is a list of T cell receptor beta chains from one sample in a study of T-cell memory formation after mild COVID-19. TCRdb reanalysed the 5' RACE reads using MiXCR and keeps one entry per CDR3 protein. The data contain about 610,000 distinct CDR3 sequences, around 15% of them singletons. The sample comprised PBMCs or a T cell subset sorted from them (not recorded which). These receptors originate from an adult woman who had mild COVID-19 (a few samples of this study predate the infection). Cell type and time point are not known. Each CDR3 is given with its conserved first and last residue. The order of the fields is CDR3 protein, CDR3 DNA, J gene, D gene, clone size, V gene. The D gene is left open where the match is weak. The size entry is marked missing in some rows and otherwise reads once, few, many or a size class.

CDR3: CASSQIGGRYNEQFF
DNA: TGCGCCAGCAGCCAAATAGGAGGCAGGTACAATGAGCAGTTCTTC
J: TRBJ2-1
D: -
size: few
V: TRBV4-1

CDR3: CASSPPPYEQYF
DNA: TGTGCCAGCAGCCCCCCGCCCTACGAGCAGTACTTC
J: TRBJ2-7
D: -
size: -
V: TRBV7-9

CDR3: CSVEEGGGYTF
DNA: TGCAGCGTTGAAGAGGGGGGTGGCTACACCTTC
J: TRBJ1-2
D: -
size: -
V: TRBV29-1

CDR3: CSFYGAGETQYF
DNA: TGCAGTTTTTATGGGGCCGGGGAGACCCAGTACTTC
J: TRBJ2-5
D: -
size: few
V: TRBV20-1

CDR3: CASSLLQGGANEKLFF
DNA: TGTGCCAGCAGTCTACTACAGGGAGGGGCTAATGAAAAACTGTTTTTT
J: TRBJ1-4
D: -
size: -
V: TRBV12-3/TRBV12-4

CDR3: CASSQRGLDPRNTIYF
DNA: TGTGCCAGCAGCCAACGAGGACTGGACCCCAGAAACACCATATATTTT
J: TRBJ1-3
D: -
size: -
V: TRBV3-1

CDR3: CASSRQVGAFF
DNA: TGTGCCAGCAGTAGACAGGTCGGAGCTTTCTTT
J: TRBJ1-1
D: -
size: -
V: TRBV2

CDR3: CASSVNNGRATDTQYF
DNA: TGTGCCAGTAGCGTAAATAACGGGAGGGCGACAGATACGCAGTATTTT
J: TRBJ2-3
D: TRBD2
size: -
V: TRBV9

CDR3: CASSLDRVPYEQYF
DNA: TGCGCCAGCAGCTTGGACAGGGTTCCCTACGAGCAGTACTTC
J: TRBJ2-7
D: -
size: many
V: TRBV5-1

CDR3: CASSLIQKRMNTEAFF
DNA: TGTGCCAGCAGCTTAATCCAAAAACGGATGAACACTGAAGCTTTCTTT
J: TRBJ1-1
D: -
size: -
V: TRBV7-3

CDR3: CASSLGQGVNTGELFF
DNA: TGTGCCAGCAGCCTGGGACAGGGGGTAAACACCGGGGAGCTGTTTTTT
J: TRBJ2-2
D: TRBD1
size: few
V: TRBV5-4

CDR3: CTTLTPAGYTF
DNA: TGCACCACCCTGACCCCCGCAGGCTACACCTTC
J: TRBJ1-2
D: -
size: many
V: TRBV1

CDR3: CASSQDQVASREQYF
DNA: TGCGCCAGCAGCCAAGATCAGGTTGCTAGCAGGGAGCAGTACTTC
J: TRBJ2-7
D: -
size: -
V: TRBV4-1

CDR3: CASRGPTKPPQGYTF
DNA: TGTGCCAGTAGAGGTCCGACAAAGCCCCCCCAAGGCTACACCTTC
J: TRBJ1-2
D: -
size: -
V: TRBV19

CDR3: CASSLAWGQTAGGELFF
DNA: TGTGCCAGCAGCTTAGCGTGGGGACAGACGGCAGGCGGGGAGCTGTTTTTT
J: TRBJ2-2
D: TRBD1
size: few
V: TRBV7-9

CDR3: CSAPIRGTGNPGELFF
DNA: TGCAGTGCCCCAATCCGCGGGACAGGGAATCCCGGGGAGCTGTTTTTT
J: TRBJ2-2
D: TRBD1
size: -
V: TRBV20-1

CDR3: CASSYTVASRGYTF
DNA: TGTGCCAGCAGCTATACAGTGGCTTCGCGGGGCTACACCTTC
J: TRBJ1-2
D: -
size: -
V: TRBV3-1

CDR3: CASSGTGTVPEQFF
DNA: TGTGCCAGCAGCGGGACCGGGACAGTCCCAGAGCAGTTCTTC
J: TRBJ2-1
D: TRBD1
size: -
V: TRBV9

CDR3: CATSDGLAGYNEQFF
DNA: TGTGCCACCAGTGACGGACTAGCGGGCTACAATGAGCAGTTCTTC
J: TRBJ2-1
D: TRBD2
size: few
V: TRBV24-1

CDR3: CATSGTGTLQETQYF
DNA: TGTGCCACCAGTGGTACTGGTACGCTTCAAGAGACCCAGTACTTC
J: TRBJ2-5
D: -
size: few
V: TRBV24-1

CDR3: CASSQHDRHYGYTF
DNA: TGCGCCAGCAGCCAACACGACAGGCACTATGGCTACACCTTC
J: TRBJ1-2
D: -
size: -
V: TRBV4-3

CDR3: CATSDFTGSGNEQFF
DNA: TGTGCCACCAGTGATTTCACGGGAAGTGGGAATGAGCAGTTCTTC
J: TRBJ2-1
D: -
size: -
V: TRBV24-1

CDR3: CATSRDPGLYNEQFF
DNA: TGTGCCACCAGCAGAGATCCTGGTCTCTACAATGAGCAGTTCTTC
J: TRBJ2-1
D: -
size: -
V: TRBV15

CDR3: CASSDSTSRIYNEQFF
DNA: TGTGCCAGCAGTGACTCGACTAGCAGGATCTACAATGAGCAGTTCTTC
J: TRBJ2-1
D: TRBD2
size: few
V: TRBV6-4

CDR3: CASSFAQGASGAFF
DNA: TGTGCCAGCAGTTTTGCGCAGGGGGCCTCTGGAGCTTTCTTT
J: TRBJ1-1
D: TRBD1
size: few
V: TRBV27

CDR3: CASSPQGTSGAYNEQFF
DNA: TGTGCCAGCAGCCCTCAAGGGACTAGCGGGGCCTACAATGAGCAGTTCTTC
J: TRBJ2-1
D: TRBD2
size: -
V: TRBV3-1

CDR3: CASSPPRNEQYF
DNA: TGTGCCAGCTCACCACCGCGGAACGAGCAGTACTTC
J: TRBJ2-7
D: -
size: few
V: TRBV18

CDR3: CASTWGGLTEAFF
DNA: TGTGCCAGCACCTGGGGGGGCTTGACTGAAGCTTTCTTT
J: TRBJ1-1
D: -
size: few
V: TRBV6-2/TRBV6-3

CDR3: CASSSGGGGTYEQYF
DNA: TGTGCCAGTAGTAGCGGGGGCGGGGGTACCTACGAGCAGTACTTC
J: TRBJ2-7
D: -
size: -
V: TRBV19

CDR3: CASSLGVASGESDTQYF
DNA: TGTGCCAGCAGTTTGGGGGTTGCTAGCGGGGAATCAGATACGCAGTATTTT
J: TRBJ2-3
D: TRBD2
size: -
V: TRBV27

CDR3: CSARVGWQSGELFF
DNA: TGCAGTGCTAGAGTAGGGTGGCAAAGCGGGGAGCTGTTTTTT
J: TRBJ2-2
D: -
size: -
V: TRBV20-1

CDR3: CASSLAITSGYTF
DNA: TGCGCCAGCAGCTTGGCAATCACCTCAGGCTACACCTTC
J: TRBJ1-2
D: -
size: few
V: TRBV5-1

CDR3: CASSWDNPNTEAFF
DNA: TGTGCCAGCAGCTGGGACAATCCGAACACTGAAGCTTTCTTT
J: TRBJ1-1
D: -
size: many
V: TRBV7-9

CDR3: CASSQEAREGLAFF
DNA: TGTGCCAGCAGCCAAGAGGCGCGCGAAGGGCTGGCTTTCTTT
J: TRBJ1-1
D: -
size: -
V: TRBV3-1

CDR3: CAISARDGGEETQYF
DNA: TGTGCCATCAGTGCCCGGGACGGCGGAGAGGAGACCCAGTACTTC
J: TRBJ2-5
D: -
size: -
V: TRBV10-3

CDR3: CASSYNRDTEAFF
DNA: TGTGCCAGCAGCTATAACAGGGATACTGAAGCTTTCTTT
J: TRBJ1-1
D: -
size: few
V: TRBV11-1

CDR3: CASSLAMGGGTEAFF
DNA: TGTGCCAGCAGCTTAGCTATGGGAGGGGGCACTGAAGCTTTCTTT
J: TRBJ1-1
D: -
size: -
V: TRBV7-2